This T cell receptor beta chain was captured in a study of blood T cell repertoires in COVID-19. Study-level background: Samples came from the United States, Italy and Spain, spanning acute and convalescent COVID-19. PBMCs, B-cell-depleted T cells, or T cells were the source of the cDNA or gDNA that made up the material.

Original methodology: It was from reference gene primer amplification that nucleated cell counts were estimated. Clones were sequenced by immunoSEQ multiplex PCR, and TCRdb holds only the in-frame ones, with some missing. V and J calls and clone size are given by that table; D and trimming were obtained from the DNA. The repertoire holds approximately 20,000 clones, with 70% to 90% as singletons. This CDR3 contains 15 residues. Germline CDR1 MNHNY, CDR2 SVGAGI (reference sequence). Deletions cut 7 bases from V and 4 bases from J, with 19 bases between. The chain uses TRBV6-6 and TRBJ1-2, with D perhaps matching TRBD1 (5 bases). The sequence came from a man in his sixties or seventies with acute or convalescent COVID-19. Input material: peripheral blood. The CDR3 loop is CASTRRAGDAYGYTF. The CDR3, as DNA: TGTGCCAGCACCCGGCGGGCGGGGGACGCCTATGGCTACACCTTC.